A selection of T cell receptor beta chains follows, all from one sample in a study of T-cell reconstitution after alpha-beta-depleted transplantation in children. TCRdb processed the PCR reads anew with MiXCR; each CDR3 protein has one entry. Of approximately 800,000 distinct CDR3 sequences listed, about 15% are singletons. The source material was PBMCs, mostly from graft donor cells, sampled 360 days after TCRalphabeta/CD19-depleted stem cell transplant. These receptor sequences come from a male patient younger than 18 who had a stem cell transplant for acute lymphoblastic leukemia, so the T cells may come from the graft donor. The CDR3 runs from the conserved cysteine through the conserved F or W. The order of the fields is clone size, V gene, J gene, D gene, CDR3 protein, CDR3 DNA. A D gene is named only where the DNA matches it firmly. Clone size appears in some rows only: once, few, many, or a class for an expanded clone.

clone_size: NA; v_call: TRBV11-2; j_call: TRBJ2-2; d_call: TRBD2; cdr3_aa: CASSPGLAGGITGELFF; cdr3_nt: TGTGCCAGCAGCCCGGGACTAGCGGGAGGGATTACCGGGGAGCTGTTTTTT
clone_size: many; v_call: TRBV29-1; j_call: TRBJ1-2; d_call: NA; cdr3_aa: CSVGPRGGYTF; cdr3_nt: TGCAGCGTTGGCCCGAGGGGGGGCTACACCTTC
clone_size: NA; v_call: TRBV11-2; j_call: TRBJ2-7; d_call: TRBD2; cdr3_aa: CASSPSGTSGRGALSSYEQYF; cdr3_nt: TGTGCCAGCAGCCCTTCCGGGACTAGCGGGAGGGGCGCACTTAGCTCCTACGAGCAGTACTTC
clone_size: few; v_call: TRBV21-1; j_call: TRBJ2-7; d_call: NA; cdr3_aa: CASSKVTLAEALLSREQYF; cdr3_nt: TGTGCCAGCAGCAAAGTCACGCTAGCGGAGGCGCTCTTGTCGCGTGAGCAGTACTTC
clone_size: NA; v_call: TRBV15; j_call: TRBJ2-3; d_call: NA; cdr3_aa: CATSRDRGLAGNTQYF; cdr3_nt: TGTGCCACCAGCAGAGATCGGGGGCTAGCTGGGAATACGCAGTATTTT
clone_size: NA; v_call: TRBV29-1; j_call: TRBJ2-3; d_call: TRBD1; cdr3_aa: CSGQGASDTQYF; cdr3_nt: TGCAGCGGACAGGGGGCTTCCGATACGCAGTATTTT
clone_size: NA; v_call: TRBV27; j_call: TRBJ2-2; d_call: NA; cdr3_aa: CASSLKTHRAGGELFF; cdr3_nt: TGTGCCAGCAGTTTAAAAACCCACAGGGCTGGCGGGGAGCTGTTTTTT
clone_size: few; v_call: TRBV5-1; j_call: TRBJ2-1; d_call: NA; cdr3_aa: CASSPKGPLYNEQFF; cdr3_nt: TGCGCCAGCAGCCCCAAGGGTCCCCTTTACAATGAGCAGTTCTTC
clone_size: few; v_call: TRBV27; j_call: TRBJ2-7; d_call: NA; cdr3_aa: CASRRSAGSYYEQYF; cdr3_nt: TGTGCCAGCAGACGGTCCGCAGGCTCCTACTACGAGCAGTACTTC
clone_size: NA; v_call: TRBV9; j_call: TRBJ2-2; d_call: TRBD1; cdr3_aa: CASSALGQGAWELFF; cdr3_nt: TGTGCCAGCAGCGCACTCGGACAGGGGGCCTGGGAGCTGTTTTTT
clone_size: many; v_call: TRBV3-1; j_call: TRBJ1-4; d_call: NA; cdr3_aa: CASSLRRQEVEKLFF; cdr3_nt: TGTGCCAGCAGCCTTCGTCGCCAGGAGGTGGAAAAACTGTTTTTT
clone_size: few; v_call: TRBV4-1; j_call: TRBJ2-1; d_call: NA; cdr3_aa: CASSVRDGLYNEQFF; cdr3_nt: TGCGCCAGCAGCGTCCGGGACGGCCTTTACAATGAGCAGTTCTTC
clone_size: NA; v_call: TRBV29-1; j_call: TRBJ1-4; d_call: TRBD1; cdr3_aa: CSVGTAGTEKLFF; cdr3_nt: TGCAGCGTAGGGACAGCGGGAACCGAAAAACTGTTTTTT
clone_size: NA; v_call: TRBV20-1; j_call: TRBJ2-1; d_call: NA; cdr3_aa: CSARESPYEQFF; cdr3_nt: TGCAGTGCTAGGGAATCCCCCTATGAGCAGTTCTTC
clone_size: NA; v_call: TRBV29-1; j_call: TRBJ1-2; d_call: NA; cdr3_aa: CSAPGGSHGYTF; cdr3_nt: TGCAGCGCCCCTGGTGGGTCCCATGGCTACACCTTC
clone_size: NA; v_call: TRBV5-1; j_call: TRBJ2-7; d_call: TRBD2; cdr3_aa: CASSFLTLAASYEQYF; cdr3_nt: TGCGCCAGCAGCTTCTTGACCCTAGCGGCGTCCTACGAGCAGTACTTC
clone_size: NA; v_call: TRBV20-1; j_call: TRBJ2-5; d_call: NA; cdr3_aa: CSASGGMKTQYF; cdr3_nt: TGCAGTGCTAGCGGCGGGATGAAGACCCAGTACTTC
clone_size: few; v_call: TRBV15; j_call: TRBJ2-5; d_call: NA; cdr3_aa: CATSSGTQETQYF; cdr3_nt: TGTGCCACCAGCAGCGGGACTCAAGAGACCCAGTACTTC
clone_size: few; v_call: TRBV25-1; j_call: TRBJ1-5; d_call: NA; cdr3_aa: CASSEGGMGNQPQHF; cdr3_nt: TGTGCCAGCAGTGAAGGAGGCATGGGCAATCAGCCCCAGCATTTT
clone_size: few; v_call: TRBV12-3/TRBV12-4; j_call: TRBJ2-6; d_call: NA; cdr3_aa: CASSFWQGAGGANVLTF; cdr3_nt: TGTGCCAGCAGTTTTTGGCAGGGTGCAGGAGGGGCCAACGTCCTGACTTTC
clone_size: NA; v_call: TRBV5-8; j_call: TRBJ2-5; d_call: NA; cdr3_aa: CASSFPRWWRETQYF; cdr3_nt: TGTGCCAGCAGCTTTCCGAGGTGGTGGCGGGAGACCCAGTACTTC
clone_size: few; v_call: TRBV29-1; j_call: TRBJ1-4; d_call: NA; cdr3_aa: CSVATDFAQAREKLFF; cdr3_nt: TGCAGCGTTGCCACTGACTTCGCCCAGGCGCGGGAAAAACTGTTTTTT
clone_size: few; v_call: TRBV14; j_call: TRBJ2-2; d_call: NA; cdr3_aa: CASSPYRQGRIGELFF; cdr3_nt: TGTGCCAGCAGCCCGTACCGGCAGGGTCGGATCGGGGAGCTGTTTTTT
clone_size: once; v_call: TRBV3-1; j_call: TRBJ2-5; d_call: NA; cdr3_aa: CASSSGYILQETQYF; cdr3_nt: TGTGCCAGCAGCTCCGGATACATTTTACAAGAGACCCAGTACTTC
clone_size: few; v_call: TRBV25-1; j_call: TRBJ1-1; d_call: NA; cdr3_aa: CASSEKGGAFF; cdr3_nt: TGTGCCAGCAGCGAAAAGGGAGGAGCTTTCTTT
clone_size: many; v_call: TRBV29-1; j_call: TRBJ2-2; d_call: NA; cdr3_aa: CSVVGLYTGELFF; cdr3_nt: TGCAGCGTTGTCGGCTTGTACACCGGGGAGCTGTTTTTT
clone_size: many; v_call: TRBV12-3/TRBV12-4; j_call: TRBJ2-1; d_call: NA; cdr3_aa: CASRPDGSSYNEQFF; cdr3_nt: TGTGCCAGCAGACCGGACGGGAGCTCCTACAATGAGCAGTTCTTC
clone_size: NA; v_call: TRBV7-2; j_call: TRBJ2-7; d_call: NA; cdr3_aa: CASSPPRPKNYEQYF; cdr3_nt: TGTGCCAGCAGCCCGCCCAGGCCTAAGAACTACGAGCAGTACTTC
clone_size: few; v_call: TRBV5-6; j_call: TRBJ2-5; d_call: NA; cdr3_aa: CASSLGRTSRYTQYF; cdr3_nt: TGTGCCAGCAGCTTGGGGAGGACATCACGGTACACCCAGTACTTC
clone_size: NA; v_call: TRBV2; j_call: TRBJ2-1; d_call: NA; cdr3_aa: CASSDPARDHEQFF; cdr3_nt: TGTGCCAGCAGTGACCCTGCGCGGGACCATGAGCAGTTCTTC
clone_size: NA; v_call: TRBV7-6; j_call: TRBJ2-7; d_call: NA; cdr3_aa: CASSWTGTHYEQYF; cdr3_nt: TGTGCCAGCAGCTGGACCGGGACCCACTACGAGCAGTACTTC
clone_size: NA; v_call: TRBV5-1; j_call: TRBJ2-1; d_call: TRBD2; cdr3_aa: CASTPGTSGISSYNEQFF; cdr3_nt: TGCGCCAGCACCCCGGGGACTAGCGGGATCAGCTCCTACAATGAGCAGTTCTTC
clone_size: few; v_call: TRBV7-3; j_call: TRBJ2-7; d_call: TRBD1; cdr3_aa: CASSSSGTVSYEQYF; cdr3_nt: TGTGCCAGCAGCTCATCCGGGACAGTCTCCTACGAGCAGTACTTC
clone_size: NA; v_call: TRBV7-9; j_call: TRBJ2-1; d_call: NA; cdr3_aa: CASSLSLSLGEQFF; cdr3_nt: TGTGCCAGCAGCTTAAGCCTTTCCCTGGGAGAGCAGTTCTTC
clone_size: few; v_call: TRBV6-5; j_call: TRBJ2-2; d_call: NA; cdr3_aa: CASSYMRANTGELFF; cdr3_nt: TGTGCCAGCAGTTACATGCGCGCGAACACCGGGGAGCTGTTTTTT